This T cell receptor (beta chain) was recorded in a study of control samples from healthy donors and cancer patients. With 0 bases removed from V and 3 bases from J, the gap between germline ends came to 21 bases. The CDR3 runs 19 residues. CDR1 is MNHNS, CDR2 SASEGT, per germline. The table came from immunoSEQ multiplex PCR; TCRdb's copy has only in-frame clones and leaves some out. The sample lists some 13,000 clones, less than 95% occurring once. Sequences were obtained from PBMCs. The chain joins TRBV6-1 to TRBJ1-3, with D possibly being TRBD1 (5 bases). This receptor was identified in a man aged 65 to 85 with head and neck cancer. The CDR3 loop reads CASSEAGGPREPLGNTIYF. In DNA form, the CDR3 reads TGTGCCAGCAGTGAAGCGGGGGGACCCCGAGAGCCTCTTGGAAACACCATATATTTT.